A single sample is the source of the 5 T cell receptor beta chains below, sequenced in a study of shared clonotypes between healthy human individuals (dated by TCRdb to between 2020 and 2021). The library was generated by the immunoSEQ multiplex PCR assay. TCRdb obtained this table from immuneACCESS and retained in-frame rearrangements with V and J assigned. These tables miss some clones; where compared with another copy, unresolved V genes account for less than half of the shortfall, and the remainder is unexplained. Across this sample there are about 2.1 million clones, with approximately 94% seen only once. The ten largest clones add up to 1.7% of the sample. CD8 naive samples consisted of CD45RO-negative cells that were positively selected for CCR7, yielding a CD45RA+CCR7+ population without TemRA cells. Sequencing used naive CD8+ T cells from PBMCs. The cell subset or site label for this specimen denotes: CD45RA+CCR7+. The origin of the receptors is a man aged 18 to 30 in good health. Some clones in this sample may be carry-over from other donors' samples.

The V call is TRBV7-9, the J call TRBJ2-5, with 9 positions matching TRBD1. CDR1 and CDR2 (germline): SEHNR, FQNEAQ (reference sequence). Trimming took 3 bases from V and 0 from J; bases not matched to a gene: 8. The CDR3 consists of 17 residues. CDR3 residues: CASSFLVGTGNQETQYF. CDR3 DNA sequence: TGTGCCAGCAGCTTCTTGGTCGGGACAGGGAACCAAGAGACCCAGTACTTC.

J is TRBJ2-7 and V is TRBV27; the D call may be TRBD1 or TRBD2 (5 bases each). CDR1 and CDR2 from the germline V gene are MNHEY and SMNVEV (reference sequence). The CDR3 has 15 residues. V lost 0 bases to trimming and J lost 1 base, with 10 bases between them. This chain's CDR3 is CASSLSGVRSYEQYF. CDR3 DNA: TGTGCCAGCAGTTTATCGGGGGTGAGGTCCTACGAGCAGTACTTC.

This chain uses TRBV30 with TRBJ2-3; 8 nucleotides match TRBD2. V shed 4 bases and J 1 base; nucleotides not matched to a gene: 7. The CDR3 is 15 residues long. The germline gives CDR1 GTSNPN, CDR2 SVGIG (reference sequence). The CDR3 is CAWKFSGGGTDTQYF. DNA of the CDR3: TGTGCCTGGAAGTTCAGCGGGGGCGGCACAGATACGCAGTATTTT. The variable domain in full, completed from reference TRBV30 and TRBJ2-3, reads SQTIHQWPATLVQPVGSPLSLECTVEGTSNPNLYWYRQAAGRGLQLLFYSVGIGQISSEVPQNLSASRPQDRQFILSSKKLLLSDSGFYLCAWKFSGGGTDTQYFGPGTRLTVL.

This clone showed up just once. Other DNA variants within this sample encode the same CDR3. The V call is TRBV27, the J call TRBJ2-1; no definite D call. The CDR3 has 13 amino acids. Germline lookup yields CDR1 MNHEY and CDR2 SMNVEV (reference sequence). V was clipped by 2 bases and J by 6 bases, with 8 bases between them. This CDR3 is CASSLRGRNEQFF. CDR3 in DNA: TGTGCCAGCAGTTTAAGAGGCCGCAATGAGCAGTTCTTC.

This clone was seen once. The V call is TRBV7-2, the J call TRBJ1-5; D not certain. This CDR3 is 19 amino acids long. Germline loops: CDR1 SGHTA, CDR2 FQGNSA. The V end was cut by 5 bases, the J end by 0 bases, with 23 bases between. CDR3 residues: CASSPSSVGSVYSNQPQHF. CDR3 sequence (DNA): TGTGCCAGCAGCCCTAGTTCGGTTGGCAGCGTCTATAGCAATCAGCCCCAGCATTTT.